The source of this T cell receptor beta chain is a study of neoadjuvant anti-PD-1 for oral cavity cancer. Study-wide context: Patients without progression got a fourth dose around day 43.

Concerning this clone itself: What it binds is not known.

Two replicates per tumor sample, mostly from about 4.6 ug of genomic DNA. Generated by immunoSEQ multiplex PCR, the TCRdb table keeps only in-frame clones and is missing some. The sample lists approximately 1,400 clones, 59% occurring once. Regarding the study as a whole: Greater tumor shrinkage accompanied bigger post-treatment sizes of preexisting clones.

Time point given: after neoadjuvant nivolumab, at surgical resection. Patients had newly diagnosed, untreated stage II-IVA oral cavity squamous cell carcinoma. The clonotype comes from a person between 35 and 79 years old with oral cavity squamous cell carcinoma. Sequencing used tumor tissue, obtained after nivolumab (anti-PD-1) treatment.

The CDR3 DNA reads as TGTGCCAGCAGCTCCCAAGGACCAGGCACAGATACGCAGTATTTT. This encodes CASSSQGPGTDTQYF. The chain employs TRBV7-3 and TRBJ2-3, with unresolved D. Trimming took 4 bases from V and 1 from J, leaving 12 bases between them. CDR1 is SGHTA and CDR2 is FQGTGA in the germline V gene. CDR3 length: 15 amino acids.